This section outlines one TCR beta chain sequence together with its context. Its specific antigen is unknown. It has no much larger one-base neighbor in the sample; base qualities were not kept. The entry originates in a study of T cells in tumors and immune-related adverse events (dated by TCRdb to the early 2020s). The CDR3 contains 14 residues, cysteine and phenylalanine counted. Here the CDR3 DNA is all that survives: 42 bases in frame from base 1. CDR1 and CDR2 are read off the germline V gene (reference sequence) as SSHAT and FNYEAQ. V is reduced by 5 bases and J by 4 bases, leaving a spacing of 11 bases between them. Using the immunoSEQ assay, the TCR beta locus was amplified and sequenced, producing bulk TCR Vbeta CDR3 data. The source study handled its data this way. CDR3s were excluded if they were non-productive, were shorter than 7 amino acids, or did not start with C or end with F/W. Analysis was restricted to specimens with at least 1000 reads, and clonotypes were defined at the amino acid level. To compute clonality, Pielou's evenness was subtracted from 1. To equalize library sizes, abundance-weighted random subsampling with replacement was performed and repeated 100 times so that 95% confidence intervals could be reported. Repertoire overlap was quantified using the Morisita overlap index, and the top 40 clones per specimen were examined for overlap with the irAE. In TCRdb, the immuneACCESS table is reduced to in-frame sequences with V and J assigned. These tables do not hold every clone; where another copy was compared, an unresolved V gene accounts for under half, and the others remain unexplained. The D gene and trimming were derived from the DNA, and the V and J assignments and clone size from that table. In this sample the table shows more than 20,000 clones, just over 90% of which occur a single time. The ten biggest clones cover 1.3% to 1.5% of the sample.

In the paper's terms, the treatment or condition label means: nivolumab (PD-1 blockade) given before sampling. The DNeasy Blood and Tissue Kit was used to extract DNA from formalin-fixed paraffin-embedded specimens. The sequence is built from TRBV7-7 and TRBJ2-2; the D gene cannot be resolved reliably. Sequencing used lymph node tissue, obtained from a patient treated with anti-PD-1 therapy. The receptor was derived from a female donor with metastatic renal cell carcinoma. The CDR3 protein is CASSPSWGTGELFF. The DNA sequence is given as TGTGCCAGCAGCCCGTCGTGGGGCACCGGGGAGCTGTTTTTT.